This entry lists 3 T cell receptor beta chains sequenced from one sample in a study of blood T cell repertoires in COVID-19. The repertoire was sequenced with immunoSEQ multiplex PCR; TCRdb's copy has only in-frame clones and lacks some. The data show about 120,000 clones, 85% to 90% seen once. The sample comprised peripheral blood. These receptors all come from a man in his 60s with COVID-19, enrolled during active disease.

The chain uses TRBV19 and TRBJ1-3; D perhaps matches TRBD1 (6 bases). The CDR3 is 14 residues long. Germline-derived CDR1 and CDR2 are LNHDA and SQIVND (reference sequence). The V gene lost 6 bases and the J gene lost 4 bases, with 13 bases spanning the gap. CDR3 loop: CASSVDSLGNTIYF. CDR3 DNA: TGTGCCAGTAGCGTGGACAGCCTAGGAAACACCATATATTTT.

This chain connects TRBV27 to TRBJ2-3, with D perhaps TRBD2 (5 bases). The CDR3 runs 12 residues. Germline values: CDR1 MNHEY, CDR2 SMNVEV (reference sequence). V lost 3 bases and J lost 5, with 6 bases in between. Written as DNA, the CDR3 is TGTGCCAGCAGTTTCGGAGGAGATACGCAGTATTTT. This codes for CASSFGGDTQYF.

This clone was seen only once. The rearrangement uses TRBV18 and TRBJ2-7; 10 bases fit TRBD1. CDR1 is KGHSH and CDR2 is LQKENI in the germline V gene. Trimming at V came to 0 bases and at J to 2 bases, leaving 1 base not matched to a gene. The CDR3 runs to 15 residues. CDR3 in DNA: TGTGCCAGCTCACCACCGGGACAGGGGACCTACGAGCAGTACTTC. This codes for CASSPPGQGTYEQYF.